This T cell receptor (beta chain) appears in the sequencing data of a study of shared clonotypes between healthy human individuals. Terminally differentiated effector memory CD45RA+ cells were excluded from the naive CD8 cells, which were CD45RO-negative and positively selected for CCR7. Donors were Caucasian adults residing in Nashville, Tennessee, USA. This clone showed up just once. Its antigen is undetermined. J gave up 0 bases and V 10 bases, and 6 bases lay outside the gene matches. The CDR3 runs 14 residues. Germline V gene lookup returns CDR1 SNHLY and CDR2 FYNNEI. Per the original methods: Junction-only sequences produced by ImmunoSEQ had no quality scores, so filtering differed. Assay used: immunoSEQ multiplex PCR; TCRdb lists only in-frame clones, some missing. Clonal size and the V and J genes are those of that table, whereas D and trimming came from the DNA. The data show millions of clones, about 93% seen once.

Study results and caveats: The low donor count limited represented genetic and exposure-history diversity.

The receptor was isolated from a man aged 18 to 30 in good health. Some clones in this sample may be carry-over from other donors' samples. The sample consisted of naive CD8+ T cells from PBMCs. This chain joins TRBV2 and TRBJ2-1; 7 bases fit TRBD1. The CDR3 protein is CATTRQGSYNEQFF. CDR3 sequence (DNA): TGTGCCACCACCAGACAGGGCTCCTACAATGAGCAGTTCTTC.